This TCR beta chain stems from a study of T cell responses to AZD1222 COVID-19 vaccine. Study-wide points: With dominance at 160-218 and 743-854, vaccine-associated CD4 TCRs spanned spike. Among the donors, most were white British and more were female, and clonal diversity was possibly underestimated.

Some clones are missing from TCRdb's copy, which holds only in-frame ones; the method was immunoSEQ multiplex PCR. Of 70,000 or so clones detected, 87% appear once; the ten largest clones hold less than 25%. The CDR3 contains 12 residues. CDR1 and CDR2 from the germline V gene are SGHTA and FQGTGA. V was pared by 4 bases and J by 12 bases, with 4 bases of the junction left unmatched. The count of this clone is one. Its antigen remains unidentified. The rearrangement joins TRBV7-3 to TRBJ2-1, with TRBD1 matching over 9 bases. The sample was peripheral blood, taken on day 0 of AZD1222 vaccination. The sequence came from an adult in good health. The CDR3 nucleotides read TGTGCCAGCAGCTCCCAGACAGGGGGGCAGTTCTTC. It yields the protein CASSSQTGGQFF.